These 16 T cell receptor beta chains share one sample of origin, sequenced in a study of cytomegalovirus exposure and HLA in healthy donors. A multiplex PCR was run with 60 Vbeta primers and 13 Jbeta primers. Produced via immunoSEQ multiplex PCR; TCRdb's table is partial and in-frame only. The data hold about 160,000 clones, with over 65% observed a single time. The sample consisted of PBMCs. These receptors were obtained from a woman aged 40 to 50 in good health and CMV-seronegative.

This chain joins TRBV11-3 and TRBJ2-7; no reliable D call. This CDR3 is 12 amino acids long. Germline-derived CDR1 and CDR2 are SGHNT and YENEEA. Trimming shortened V by 1 base and J by 6 bases, and 7 bases separated the two germline ends. The CDR3 DNA reads TGTGCCAGCAGCTTAGGCGCCCGCGAGCAGTACTTC. Amino acid sequence: CASSLGAREQYF.

The chain combines TRBV18 with TRBJ1-2; 8 bases are a match to TRBD1. V was pared by 6 bases and J by 5 bases, with 11 bases of the junction left unmatched. Germline loops: CDR1 KGHSH, CDR2 LQKENI. The CDR3 extends over 15 amino acids. CDR3 in amino acids: CASSPAGTGGYGYTF. The CDR3 DNA follows: TGTGCCAGCTCTCCCGCCGGGACAGGAGGATATGGCTACACCTTC.

The rearrangement uses TRBV11-2 and TRBJ1-4; D is ambiguous. Germline CDR1 SGHAT, CDR2 FQNNGV. Between the trimmed V and J ends, which lost 5 bases and 3 bases, there was a span of 16 bases. CDR3 length: 16 amino acids. This CDR3 reads CASSPNRGRPNEKLFF. The CDR3 nucleotides are TGTGCCAGCAGCCCGAACAGAGGGAGGCCTAATGAAAAACTGTTTTTT.

This sequence joins TRBV28 and TRBJ2-7; 7 bases align to TRBD1. The CDR3 has 15 amino acids. V shed 6 bases and J 5 bases; nucleotides not matched to a gene: 13. In germline, CDR1 is MDHEN, CDR2 SYDVKM. CDR3 DNA sequence: TGTGCCAGCAGCCCCGGTGAAGGGGGCTTAAACGAGCAGTACTTC. Translated: CASSPGEGGLNEQYF.

This clone was found once. The junction departs from the called germline gene at one end, perhaps through a read error. The chain couples TRBV5-1 to TRBJ2-7, with unresolved D. The V gene's germline CDR1 is SGHRS and CDR2 YFSETQ. This CDR3 contains 15 residues. The CDR3 protein is CASSLGTVESYEQHF. In nucleotides, the CDR3 is TGCGCCAGCAGCTTGGGAACAGTTGAATCCTACGAGCAGCACTTC.

The chain has TRBV7-9 and TRBJ2-2; 7 bases fit TRBD2. Germline CDR1 and CDR2: SEHNR and FQNEAQ (reference sequence). V was pared by 4 bases and J by 4 bases, with 6 bases of the junction left unmatched. CDR3 length equals 15 residues. This CDR3 is CASSYRLASTGELFF. As DNA, the CDR3 is TGTGCCAGCAGCTACCGACTAGCCTCCACCGGGGAGCTGTTTTTT.

The CDR3 nucleotides read TGTGCCAGCAGCCCCGTCGGAGCTGAAGCTTTCTTT. It codes for CASSPVGAEAFF. The rearrangement uses TRBV5-4 and TRBJ1-1; D is ambiguous. Trimming removed 4 bases at V and 6 bases at J, with 10 bases between. Germline V lookup: CDR1 SGHNT, CDR2 YYREEE (reference sequence). The CDR3 covers 12 residues. Using reference TRBV5-4 and TRBJ1-1 for the parts outside the CDR3, the full variable domain is ETGVTQSPTHLIKTRGQQVTLRCSSQSGHNTVSWYQQALGQGPQFIFQYYREEENGRGNFPPRFSGLQFPNYSSELNVNALELDDSALYLCASSPVGAEAFFGQGTRLTVV.

The chain carries TRBV29-1 and TRBJ2-1, with 10 bases matching TRBD2. The V segment lost 0 bases and the J segment 9 bases; nucleotides outside the gene matches: 11. The CDR3 spans 16 residues. Germline-derived CDR1 and CDR2 are SQVTM and ANQGSEA. DNA for the CDR3: TGCAGCGTTGAAGATCTTTCTAGCGGGGGTTACGGTGAGCAGTTCTTC. Translation: CSVEDLSSGGYGEQFF.

This clone came up once. The chain has TRBV11-2 and TRBJ2-7; 8 bases are shared with TRBD1. The germline CDR1 and CDR2 sequences are SGHAT and FQNNGV. Germline trimming cut 4 bases from V and 3 bases from J; bases unmatched to any gene: 11. The CDR3 covers 16 residues. CDR3 amino acids: CASSSRWDRSFYEQYF. The CDR3 coding sequence is TGTGCCAGCAGCTCGAGGTGGGACAGGTCATTCTACGAGCAGTACTTC.

The CDR3 sequence: CASRKAAPEAFF. DNA of the CDR3: TGTGCCAGCAGAAAGGCGGCCCCTGAAGCTTTCTTT. The chain links TRBV6-5 to TRBJ1-1; no clear D gene. The ends were cut back, 6 bases at V and 6 bases at J, with 11 bases in the middle. Germline CDR1 reads MNHEY; CDR2 reads SVGAGI. This CDR3 has 12 residues.

This chain connects TRBV21-1 to TRBJ2-7; whether TRBD1, the table's D call, matches the DNA was not checked. TRBV21-1 is annotated as a pseudogene. This CDR3 spans 14 amino acids. The CDR3: CASSKREGADEQYF. CDR3 coding DNA: TGTGCCAGCAGCAAACGTGAGGGGGCCGACGAGCAGTACTTC.

The chain has TRBV4-1 and TRBJ2-5, with D perhaps matching TRBD2 (6 bases). Between the trimmed V and J ends, which lost 1 base and 2 bases, there was a span of 20 bases. Germline assignment: CDR1 MGHRA and CDR2 YSYEKL. This CDR3 contains 18 residues. CDR3 in DNA: TGCGCCAGCAGCCAAGTGGTGACTAGAAACACCCTTCAAGAGACCCAGTACTTC. It encodes CASSQVVTRNTLQETQYF.

The chain joins TRBV6-6 to TRBJ2-5; D gene ambiguous. Trimming stripped 5 bases from V and 3 bases from J, with 19 bases between. Per germline, CDR1 MNHNY and CDR2 SVGAGI (reference sequence). This CDR3 contains 16 residues. The CDR3 DNA follows: TGTGCCAGCAGTCCCCTCAGGAACCACCGAGAAGAGACCCAGTACTTC. It translates to CASSPLRNHREETQYF.

This clone has just a few counts. V usage is TRBV10-1 and J usage is TRBJ2-1; 9 nucleotides line up with TRBD1. Germline assignment: CDR1 WNHNN and CDR2 SYGVQD (reference sequence). This CDR3 has 16 amino acids. V gave up 4 bases and J gave up 7 bases; unmatched junction bases: 11. The CDR3 spells CASSGLTGTGPNEQFF. CDR3 coding DNA: TGCGCCAGCAGTGGCCTTACCGGGACAGGGCCTAATGAGCAGTTCTTC.

The chain couples TRBV28 to TRBJ2-7; 8 nucleotides agree with TRBD2. Germline assignment: CDR1 MDHEN and CDR2 SYDVKM. The trim removed 6 bases at V and 5 bases at J, leaving 6 bases unmatched. The CDR3 runs 13 residues. This CDR3 reads CASSPAGGHEQYF. The CDR3 DNA sequence: TGTGCCAGCAGCCCGGCGGGGGGCCACGAGCAGTACTTC.

The genes are TRBV4-1 and TRBJ1-6; perhaps TRBD1 as D (6 bases). The V gene lost 3 bases and the J gene lost 6 bases, with 18 bases spanning the gap. The CDR3 covers 17 residues. The germline gives CDR1 MGHRA, CDR2 YSYEKL. For the CDR3, the DNA is TGCGCCAGCAGCCATCACCCCGGACAGTTTCCTAATTCACCCCTCCACTTT. Translated, it gives CASSHHPGQFPNSPLHF.